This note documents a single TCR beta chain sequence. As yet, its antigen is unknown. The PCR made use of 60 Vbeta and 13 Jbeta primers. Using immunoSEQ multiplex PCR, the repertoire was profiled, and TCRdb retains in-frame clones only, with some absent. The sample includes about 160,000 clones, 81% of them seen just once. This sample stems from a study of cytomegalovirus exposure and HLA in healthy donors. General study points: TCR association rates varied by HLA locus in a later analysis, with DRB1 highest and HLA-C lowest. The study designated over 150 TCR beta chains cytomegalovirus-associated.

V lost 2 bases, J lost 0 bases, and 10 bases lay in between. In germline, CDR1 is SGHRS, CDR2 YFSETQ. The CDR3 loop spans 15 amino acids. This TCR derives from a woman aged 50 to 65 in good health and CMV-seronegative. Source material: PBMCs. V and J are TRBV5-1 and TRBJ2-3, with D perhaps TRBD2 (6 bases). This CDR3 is CASSFSGTSTDTQYF. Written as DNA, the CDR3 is TGCGCCAGCAGCTTTAGCGGAACTAGCACAGATACGCAGTATTTT.